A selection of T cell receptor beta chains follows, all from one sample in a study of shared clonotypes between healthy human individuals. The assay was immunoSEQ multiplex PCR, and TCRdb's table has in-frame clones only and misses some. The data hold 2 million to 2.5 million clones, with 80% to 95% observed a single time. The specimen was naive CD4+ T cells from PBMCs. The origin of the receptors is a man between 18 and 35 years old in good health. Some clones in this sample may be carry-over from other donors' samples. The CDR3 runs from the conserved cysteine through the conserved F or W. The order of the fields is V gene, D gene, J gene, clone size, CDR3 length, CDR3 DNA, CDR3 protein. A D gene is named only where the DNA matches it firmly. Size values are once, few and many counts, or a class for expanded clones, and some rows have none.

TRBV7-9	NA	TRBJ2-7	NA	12	TGTGCCAGCACCCCCGGGGGTTACGAGCAGTACTTC	CASTPGGYEQYF
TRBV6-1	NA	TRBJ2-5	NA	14	TGTGCCAGCAGGCCCTCGGGGGCTCTGGAGACCCAGTACTTC	CASRPSGALETQYF
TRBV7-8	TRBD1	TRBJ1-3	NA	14	TGTGCCAGCAGCCCTGACAGGGAAGGAAACACCATATATTTT	CASSPDREGNTIYF
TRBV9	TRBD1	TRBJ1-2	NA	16	TGTGCCAGCAGTGCTAGTAGTGGGACAGCTAACTATGGCTACACCTTC	CASSASSGTANYGYTF
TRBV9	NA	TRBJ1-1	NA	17	TGTGCCAGCAGCGCCCTGATTTTGCTAGGCGTGAACACTGAAGCTTTCTTT	CASSALILLGVNTEAFF
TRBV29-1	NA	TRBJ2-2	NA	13	TGCAGCGTTGATGAATCGAACACCGGGGAGCTGTTTTTT	CSVDESNTGELFF
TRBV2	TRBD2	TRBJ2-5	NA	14	TGTGCCAGCGGGGGACTAACCGGGGAAGAGACCCAGTACTTC	CASGGLTGEETQYF
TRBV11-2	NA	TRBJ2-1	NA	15	TGTGCCAGCAGCTCCACGCGGGGCTCCTACAATGAGCAGTTCTTC	CASSSTRGSYNEQFF
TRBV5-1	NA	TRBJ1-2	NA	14	TGCGCCAGCAGACTTACAGGATATAACTATGGCTACACCTTC	CASRLTGYNYGYTF
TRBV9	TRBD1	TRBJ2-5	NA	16	TGTGCCAGCAGCAGCGCCGGGACAGGGGGCTGGGAGACCCAGTACTTC	CASSSAGTGGWETQYF
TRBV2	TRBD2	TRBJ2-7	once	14	TGTGCCAGCAGACTAGCGGGGGCCGTGGACGAGCAGTACTTC	CASRLAGAVDEQYF
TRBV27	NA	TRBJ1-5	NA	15	TGTGCCAGCATGGGCCAGGGGCTCGGAGATCAGCCCCAGCATTTT	CASMGQGLGDQPQHF
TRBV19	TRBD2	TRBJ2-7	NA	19	TGTGCCAGTAGTATGAAGGGACTAGCGGGAGGGTTACCGCCCTACGAGCAGTACTTC	CASSMKGLAGGLPPYEQYF
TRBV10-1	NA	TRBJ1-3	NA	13	TGCGCCAGCAGTGACAGCTCTGGAAACACCATATATTTT	CASSDSSGNTIYF
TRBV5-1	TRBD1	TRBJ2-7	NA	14	TGCGCCAGCAGCTTGTGGGGACAGAGGAACGAGCAGTACTTC	CASSLWGQRNEQYF
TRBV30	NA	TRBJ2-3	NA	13	TGTGCCTGGAGTGTAGGTCCCACAGATACGCAGTATTTT	CAWSVGPTDTQYF
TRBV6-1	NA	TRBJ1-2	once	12	TGTGGAACAAAACAGGTTAACTATGGCTACACCTTC	CGTKQVNYGYTF
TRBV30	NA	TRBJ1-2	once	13	TGTGCCTGGAGTGAAGAGGCAGAAGGGAGTAACACCTTC	CAWSEEAEGSNTF
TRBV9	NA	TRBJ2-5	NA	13	TGTGCCAGCAGCGTAGGTGCCCAAGAGACCCAGTACTTC	CASSVGAQETQYF
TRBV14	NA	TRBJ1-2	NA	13	TGTGCCAGCAGCCAAGAAGGGGGACCTCGCTACACCTTC	CASSQEGGPRYTF
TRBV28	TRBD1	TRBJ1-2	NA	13	TGTGCCAGCGGGGACAGCCTCTTCTATGGCTACACCTTC	CASGDSLFYGYTF
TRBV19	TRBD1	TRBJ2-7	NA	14	TGTGCCAGTAGCCTAACAGGGGGCTCCTACGAGCAGTACTTC	CASSLTGGSYEQYF
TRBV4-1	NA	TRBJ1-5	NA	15	TGCGCCAGCAGCCCTACCGGGGGGGCCGTCCAGCCCCAGCATTTT	CASSPTGGAVQPQHF